A single sample is the source of the 16 T cell receptor beta chains below, sequenced in a study of cytomegalovirus exposure and HLA in healthy donors. The PCR employed 60 Vbeta primers together with 13 Jbeta primers. Sequencing was performed with immunoSEQ multiplex PCR; in TCRdb, only in-frame clones are kept and a portion is missing. The sample lists over 90,000 clones; approximately 75% were seen once. Sequences were obtained from PBMCs. The receptors stem from a female donor in good health and CMV-seropositive.

The chain uses TRBV25-1 and TRBJ1-1; no clear D gene. The CDR3 has 14 amino acids. Germline-derived CDR1 and CDR2 are MGHDK and SYGVNS. Trimming pared 7 bases from V and 4 bases from J, leaving 16 bases between. The CDR3 DNA is TGTGCCAGCACCATGTTTGGTAGTGGCACTGAAGCTTTCTTT. This gives the protein CASTMFGSGTEAFF. Based on the CDR3 plus reference TRBV25-1 and TRBJ1-1, the full variable domain is EADIYQTPRYLVIGTGKKITLECSQTMGHDKMYWYQQDPGMELHLIHYSYGVNSTEKGDLSSESTVSRIRTEHFPLTLESARPSHTSQYLCASTMFGSGTEAFFGQGTRLTVV.

This clone was detected only a few times. The chain links TRBV6-1 to TRBJ2-1, with TRBD1 matching 8 bases. The V gene's germline CDR1 is MNHNS and CDR2 SASEGT. V lost 2 bases, J lost 5 bases, and 2 bases stayed unmatched. The CDR3 is 14 amino acids. DNA of the CDR3: TGTGCCAGCAGTGAACAGGGGGCCGACAATGAGCAGTTCTTC. This encodes CASSEQGADNEQFF.

This clone turned up a few times. V and J are TRBV13 and TRBJ2-1; D unclear. There are 15 residues in the CDR3. Germline CDR1 reads PRHDT; CDR2 reads FYEKMQ (reference sequence). V shed 5 bases and J shed 0 bases, with 11 bases lying between them. The chain's CDR3 is CASSPMRVSYNEQFF. CDR3 DNA sequence: TGTGCCAGCAGCCCCATGCGCGTCTCCTACAATGAGCAGTTCTTC.

Notes on this clone: This same CDR3 is encoded by further DNA sequences in the sample. This chain connects TRBV7-9 to TRBJ2-7; 10 positions agree with TRBD1. The CDR3 runs to 15 residues. Germline V gene data show CDR1 as SEHNR and CDR2 as FQNEAQ (reference sequence). The V and J ends lost 3 bases and 2 bases, in that order; junction bases with no gene match: 4. The CDR3 DNA follows: TGTGCCAGCAGCTTCCCGGGACAGGGGACCTACGAGCAGTACTTC. This gives the protein CASSFPGQGTYEQYF.

The rearrangement links TRBV11-3 to TRBJ2-1; 11 bases fit TRBD2. The CDR3 extends over 15 amino acids. J gave up 9 bases and V 1 base, and 5 bases lay outside the gene matches. The V gene's germline CDR1 is SGHNT and CDR2 YENEEA. This chain's CDR3 is CASSLGLAGTSEQFF. The DNA of the CDR3 is TGTGCCAGCAGCTTAGGACTAGCGGGAACGAGTGAGCAGTTCTTC.

The chain uses TRBV5-1 and TRBJ1-1, with TRBD1 identical over 9 bases. Losses at the gene ends were 2 bases for V and 2 bases for J; bases not matched to a gene: 4. There are 15 residues in the CDR3. Germline loops: CDR1 SGHRS, CDR2 YFSETQ. The CDR3 is CASSFGTGPNTEAFF. The CDR3, as DNA: TGCGCCAGCAGCTTTGGGACAGGGCCCAACACTGAAGCTTTCTTT.

The chain carries TRBV7-6 and TRBJ2-7; D is unclear. Trimming cost V 2 bases and J 4 bases, with 9 bases left between them. CDR1 is SGHVS and CDR2 is FNYEAQ in the germline V gene. The CDR3 runs to 13 residues. The CDR3 sequence: CASSLTSLYEQYF. The CDR3 region has the DNA TGTGCCAGCAGCTTAACCTCTCTATACGAGCAGTACTTC.

This rearrangement joins TRBV4-1 to TRBJ2-7; 10 bases are shared with TRBD2. The CDR3 runs to 15 residues. CDR1 and CDR2 (germline): MGHRA, YSYEKL. With V trimmed by 0 bases and J by 5 bases, 4 bases remained unmatched. This CDR3 is CASSQEGLAGDEQYF. CDR3 sequence (DNA): TGCGCCAGCAGCCAAGAGGGGCTAGCGGGAGACGAGCAGTACTTC.

The V gene is TRBV30, the J gene TRBJ1-2; D unclear. Trimming stripped 3 bases from V and 5 bases from J, with 13 bases between. The CDR3 consists of 13 residues. Per the germline V gene, CDR1 is GTSNPN and CDR2 is SVGIG (reference sequence). The CDR3 DNA reads as TGTGCCTGGAGCCCCGCAGGAAGTTATGGCTACACCTTC. This translates into CAWSPAGSYGYTF.

A single count supports this clone. This chain joins TRBV6-4 and TRBJ2-3; TRBD1 aligns across 7 bases. J was trimmed by 5 bases and V by 9 bases; bases with no gene match: 5. This CDR3 region has 12 residues. Germline values: CDR1 MRHNA, CDR2 SNTAGT. This CDR3 reads CASGQGEDTQYF. In nucleotides, the CDR3 is TGTGCCAGTGGGCAGGGGGAAGATACGCAGTATTTT.

J is TRBJ1-6 and V is TRBV7-2; no firm D call. The ends were cut back, 1 base at V and 8 bases at J, with 12 bases in the middle. The CDR3 has 15 residues. Per germline, CDR1 SGHTA and CDR2 FQGNSA. Written as DNA, the CDR3 is TGTGCCAGCAGCTTAGTACAGATTCGTTATTCACCCCTCCACTTT. This codes for CASSLVQIRYSPLHF. Looking up the rest from reference TRBV7-2 and TRBJ1-6 gives the full variable domain: GAGVSQSPSNKVTEKGKDVELRCDPISGHTALYWYRQSLGQGLEFLIYFQGNSAPDKSGLPSDRFSAERTGGSVSTLTIQRTQQEDSAVYLCASSLVQIRYSPLHFGNGTRLTVT.

This clone has a handful of counts. This chain uses TRBV7-2 with TRBJ2-3; TRBD2 aligns across 9 bases. V was pared by 1 base and J by 1 base, with 3 bases of the junction left unmatched. Germline CDR1 SGHTA, CDR2 FQGNSA. This CDR3 spans 16 amino acids. The chain's CDR3 is CASSLGSSGGTDTQYF. CDR3 DNA sequence: TGTGCCAGCAGCTTAGGTTCTAGCGGGGGCACAGATACGCAGTATTTT. Using reference TRBV7-2 and TRBJ2-3 for the parts outside the CDR3, the full variable domain is GAGVSQSPSNKVTEKGKDVELRCDPISGHTALYWYRQSLGQGLEFLIYFQGNSAPDKSGLPSDRFSAERTGGSVSTLTIQRTQQEDSAVYLCASSLGSSGGTDTQYFGPGTRLTVL.

The V gene is TRBV6-4, the J gene TRBJ2-2, with D maybe TRBD2 (7 bases). The V end was cut by 3 bases, the J end by 3 bases, with 20 bases between. The CDR3 is 18 amino acids. CDR1 is MRHNA and CDR2 is SNTAGT in the germline V gene. CDR3 sequence (DNA): TGTGCCAGCAGTGATACGGGGGGCCGTCAGGCGGACACCGGGGAGCTGTTTTTT. Its protein product is CASSDTGGRQADTGELFF.

The V gene is TRBV28, the J gene TRBJ1-5; a weak D match, TRBD1 (6 bases). The germline V and J ends were trimmed by 4 bases and 5 bases, with 15 bases remaining between them. The CDR3 loop spans 15 amino acids. Germline-derived CDR1 and CDR2 are MDHEN and SYDVKM. The CDR3 reads CASSSVGDNHQPQHF. The CDR3 DNA sequence: TGTGCCAGCAGTTCTGTAGGGGACAACCATCAGCCCCAGCATTTT.

The rearrangement links TRBV4-1 to TRBJ2-7; D is possibly TRBD1 (6 bases). Deletions cut 0 bases from V and 2 bases from J, with 14 bases between. The CDR3 loop spans 16 amino acids. Germline V gives CDR1 MGHRA, CDR2 YSYEKL. The CDR3 nucleotides are TGCGCCAGCAGCCAAGATGGGGGACATCGACCCTACGAGCAGTACTTC. Translated, it gives CASSQDGGHRPYEQYF.

The rearrangement links TRBV29-1 to TRBJ1-1; 9 nucleotides line up with TRBD1. V dropped 5 bases and J dropped 5; count of bases not matched to a gene: 6. This CDR3 region has 13 residues. Germline CDR1 is SQVTM and CDR2 is ANQGSEA. The CDR3 DNA sequence: TGCAGCGTTTCGACAGGGGGGAAGACTGAAGCTTTCTTT. Its translation: CSVSTGGKTEAFF. Filled out from reference TRBV29-1 and TRBJ1-1, the complete variable domain reads SAVISQKPSRDICQRGTSLTIQCQVDSQVTMMFWYRQQPGQSLTLIATANQGSEATYESGFVIDKFPISRPNLTFSTLTVSNMSPEDSSIYLCSVSTGGKTEAFFGQGTRLTVV.